Given below is one TCR beta chain in context. The sample is drawn from a study of blood T cell repertoires in COVID-19. Study-wide context: Samples representing acute and convalescent COVID-19 were sourced from the United States, Italy and Spain. PBMCs, B-cell-depleted T cells, or T cells were the source of the cDNA or gDNA that made up the material.

Data came from immunoSEQ multiplex PCR; TCRdb stores just in-frame clones and leaves some out. The sample includes approximately 240,000 clones, about 93% of them seen just once. This CDR3 has 13 residues. Germline V gene lookup returns CDR1 MDHEN and CDR2 SYDVKM. V was shortened by 7 bases and J by 7 bases, with 16 bases between the two germline ends. Recovered participants had two consecutive negative NP/OP PCR tests, healthcare professional clearance, or symptom resolution. This sequence originates from a woman younger than 35 who had recovered from COVID-19. Sequencing input: PBMCs or T cells enriched from blood (not recorded which). V and J are TRBV28 and TRBJ1-2, with a weak D call TRBD1 (6 bases). The CDR3 here is CASTRGGAGGYTF. As DNA, the CDR3 is TGTGCCAGCACCCGCGGGGGGGCAGGTGGCTACACCTTC.